What follows describes a single TCR beta chain. What it recognizes is unknown. The data belong to a study of human versus mouse CDR3 diversity and MHC coevolution. Study overall: The immunoSEQ assay reportedly detects one in 200,000 T cells. Between roughly 5.5 x 10^6 and 1.8 x 10^7 valid reads came from each sample.

Here immunoSEQ multiplex PCR was the method, and the copy in TCRdb shows in-frame clones only, minus some. The table lists some 80,000 clones, 80% to 95% of them singletons, with approximately 0.15% in the top ten. Points from the study as a whole: Compared with mice, human CDR3s carried more deletions and insertions on average. Human T cells were selected on more than five MHC II alleles.

Germline loops: CDR1 MNHEY, CDR2 SMNVEV (reference sequence). The V end lost 3 bases, the J end lost 1 base, and 9 bases lay between the germline ends. This CDR3 has 14 residues. Sequencing was carried out using naive CD4+ T cells from blood. The subset was: CD45RO-negative CD62L-positive naive CD4 T cells. The rearrangement uses TRBV27 and TRBJ1-1; D is uncertain. The sequence came from a person aged 25 to 69 in good health. The CDR3 is CASSLEQQNTEAFF. Here the CDR3 DNA reads TGTGCCAGCAGTTTGGAACAGCAGAACACTGAAGCTTTCTTT.